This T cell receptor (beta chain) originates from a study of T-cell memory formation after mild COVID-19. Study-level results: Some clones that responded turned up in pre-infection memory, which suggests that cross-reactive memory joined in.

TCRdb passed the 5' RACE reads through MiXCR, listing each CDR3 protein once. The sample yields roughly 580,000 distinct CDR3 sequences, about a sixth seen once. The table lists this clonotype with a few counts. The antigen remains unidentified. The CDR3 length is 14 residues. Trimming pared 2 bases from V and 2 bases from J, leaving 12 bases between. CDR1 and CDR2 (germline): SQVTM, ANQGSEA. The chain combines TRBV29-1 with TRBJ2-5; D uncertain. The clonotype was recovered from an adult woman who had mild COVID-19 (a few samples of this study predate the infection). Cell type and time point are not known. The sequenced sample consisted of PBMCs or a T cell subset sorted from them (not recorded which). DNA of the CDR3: TGCAGCGTTGAATCTGGAGAAGCTCAAGAGACCCAGTACTTC. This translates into CSVESGEAQETQYF.